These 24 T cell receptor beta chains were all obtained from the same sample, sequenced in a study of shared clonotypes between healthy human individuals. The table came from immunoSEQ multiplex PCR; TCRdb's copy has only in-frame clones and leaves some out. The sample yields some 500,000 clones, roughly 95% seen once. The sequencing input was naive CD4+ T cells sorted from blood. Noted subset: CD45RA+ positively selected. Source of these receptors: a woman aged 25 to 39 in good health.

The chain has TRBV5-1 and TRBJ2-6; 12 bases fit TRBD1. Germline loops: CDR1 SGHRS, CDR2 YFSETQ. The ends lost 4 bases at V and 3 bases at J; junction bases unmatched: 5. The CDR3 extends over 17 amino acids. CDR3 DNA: TGCGCCAGCAGCCCTGGGACAGGGGGCCATGGGGCCAACGTCCTGACTTTC. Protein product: CASSPGTGGHGANVLTF.

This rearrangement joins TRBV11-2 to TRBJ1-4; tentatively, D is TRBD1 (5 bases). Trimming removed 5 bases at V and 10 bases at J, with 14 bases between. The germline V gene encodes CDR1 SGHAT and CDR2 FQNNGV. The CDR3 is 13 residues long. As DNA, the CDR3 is TGTGCCAGCAGCCGTAGTCGGGGGAGAAAACTGTTTTTT. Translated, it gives CASSRSRGRKLFF.

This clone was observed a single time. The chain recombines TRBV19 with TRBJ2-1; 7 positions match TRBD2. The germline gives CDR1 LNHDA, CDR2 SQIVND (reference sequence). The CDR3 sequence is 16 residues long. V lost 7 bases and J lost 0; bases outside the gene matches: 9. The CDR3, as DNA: TGTGCCAGTACCCCTAGCGGCCCCAGCTCCTACAATGAGCAGTTCTTC. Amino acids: CASTPSGPSSYNEQFF.

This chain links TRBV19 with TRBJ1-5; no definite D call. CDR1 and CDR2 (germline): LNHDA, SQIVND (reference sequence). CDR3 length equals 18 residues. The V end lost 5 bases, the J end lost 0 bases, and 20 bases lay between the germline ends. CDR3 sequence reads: CASSARQSWANSNQPQHF. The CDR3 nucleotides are TGTGCCAGTAGTGCCCGCCAGAGCTGGGCAAATAGCAATCAGCCCCAGCATTTT.

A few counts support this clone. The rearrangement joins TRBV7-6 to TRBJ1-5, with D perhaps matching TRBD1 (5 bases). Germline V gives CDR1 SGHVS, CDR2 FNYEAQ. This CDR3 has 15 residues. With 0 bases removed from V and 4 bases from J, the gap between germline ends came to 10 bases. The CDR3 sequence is CASSLAAGGNQPQHF. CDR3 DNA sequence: TGTGCCAGCAGCTTAGCAGCCGGGGGGAATCAGCCCCAGCATTTT. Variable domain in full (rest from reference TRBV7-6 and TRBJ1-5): GAGVSQSPRYKVTKRGQDVALRCDPISGHVSLYWYRQALGQGPEFLTYFNYEAQQDKSGLPNDRFSAERPEGSISTLTIQRTEQRDSAMYRCASSLAAGGNQPQHFGDGTRLSIL.

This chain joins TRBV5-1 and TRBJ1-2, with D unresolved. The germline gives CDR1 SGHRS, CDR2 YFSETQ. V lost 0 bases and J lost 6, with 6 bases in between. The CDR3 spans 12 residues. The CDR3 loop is CASSLDRDGYTF. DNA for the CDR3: TGCGCCAGCAGCTTGGATCGGGATGGCTACACCTTC. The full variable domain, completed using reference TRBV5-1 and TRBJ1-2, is KAGVTQTPRYLIKTRGQQVTLSCSPISGHRSVSWYQQTPGQGLQFLFEYFSETQRNKGNFPGRFSGRQFSNSRSEMNVSTLELGDSALYLCASSLDRDGYTFGSGTRLTVV.

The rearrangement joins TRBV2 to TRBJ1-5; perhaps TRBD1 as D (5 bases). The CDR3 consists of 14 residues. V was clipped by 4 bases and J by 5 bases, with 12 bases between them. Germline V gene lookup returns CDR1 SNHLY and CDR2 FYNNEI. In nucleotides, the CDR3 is TGTGCCAGCAGTGCTGGTCAGGGAGATCAGCCCCAGCATTTT. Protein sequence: CASSAGQGDQPQHF.

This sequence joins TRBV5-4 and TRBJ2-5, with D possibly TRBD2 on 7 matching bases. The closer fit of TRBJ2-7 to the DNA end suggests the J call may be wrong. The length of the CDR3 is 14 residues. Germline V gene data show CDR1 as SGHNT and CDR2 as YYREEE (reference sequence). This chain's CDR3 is CASSLAGGPYEQYF. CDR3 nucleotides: TGTGCCAGCAGCTTGGCGGGGGGCCCCTACGAGCAGTACTTC.

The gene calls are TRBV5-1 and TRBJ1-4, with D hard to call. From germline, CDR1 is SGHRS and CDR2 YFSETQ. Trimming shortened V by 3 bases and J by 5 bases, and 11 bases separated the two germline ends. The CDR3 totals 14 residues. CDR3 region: CASSSGIRNEKLFF. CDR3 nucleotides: TGCGCCAGCAGCTCCGGGATTAGGAATGAAAAACTGTTTTTT.

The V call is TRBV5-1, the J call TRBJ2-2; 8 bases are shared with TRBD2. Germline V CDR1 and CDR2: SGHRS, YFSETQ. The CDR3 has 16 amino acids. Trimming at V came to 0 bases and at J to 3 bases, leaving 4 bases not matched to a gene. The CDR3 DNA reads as TGCGCCAGCAGCTTGGCGGGAGCGGGAGACACCGGGGAGCTGTTTTTT. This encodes CASSLAGAGDTGELFF.

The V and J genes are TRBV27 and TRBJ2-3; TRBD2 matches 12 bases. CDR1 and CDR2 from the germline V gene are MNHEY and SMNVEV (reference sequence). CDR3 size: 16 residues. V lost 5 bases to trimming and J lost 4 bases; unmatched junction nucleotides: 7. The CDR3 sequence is CASSPRLAGVPDTQYF. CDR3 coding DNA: TGTGCCAGCAGTCCCCGACTAGCGGGAGTTCCAGATACGCAGTATTTT.

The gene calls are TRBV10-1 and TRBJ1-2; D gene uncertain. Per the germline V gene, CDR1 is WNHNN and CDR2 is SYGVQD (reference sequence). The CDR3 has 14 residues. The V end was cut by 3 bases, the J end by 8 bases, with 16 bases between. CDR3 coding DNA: TGCGCCAGCAGTGAAAAGGGCTTTCCGGCCGGCTACACCTTC. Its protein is CASSEKGFPAGYTF.

Here the CDR3 reads CASSLGGQRTGELFF. The CDR3 DNA follows: TGTGCCAGCAGCTTAGGGGGACAGAGAACCGGGGAGCTGTTTTTT. V and J are TRBV7-2 and TRBJ2-2; 7 bases fit TRBD1. The CDR3 has 15 residues. The ends lost 1 base at V and 5 bases at J; junction bases unmatched: 4. Per germline, CDR1 SGHTA and CDR2 FQGNSA. Combining the CDR3 with reference TRBV7-2 and TRBJ2-2 gives the whole variable domain GAGVSQSPSNKVTEKGKDVELRCDPISGHTALYWYRQSLGQGLEFLIYFQGNSAPDKSGLPSDRFSAERTGGSVSTLTIQRTQQEDSAVYLCASSLGGQRTGELFFGEGSRLTVL.

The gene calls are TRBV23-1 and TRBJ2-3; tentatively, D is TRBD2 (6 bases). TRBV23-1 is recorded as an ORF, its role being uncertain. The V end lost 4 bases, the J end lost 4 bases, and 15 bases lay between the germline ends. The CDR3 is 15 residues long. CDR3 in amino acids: CASSRAGRGPDTQYF. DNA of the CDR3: TGCGCCAGCAGTCGGGCGGGGCGTGGGCCAGATACGCAGTATTTT.

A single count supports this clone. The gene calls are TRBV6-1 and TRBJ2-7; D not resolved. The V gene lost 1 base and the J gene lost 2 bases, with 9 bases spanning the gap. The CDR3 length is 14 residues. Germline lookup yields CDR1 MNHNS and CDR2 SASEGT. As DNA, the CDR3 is TGTGCCAGCAGTGAAGGGGGAAGAGCCTACGAGCAGTACTTC. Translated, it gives CASSEGGRAYEQYF.

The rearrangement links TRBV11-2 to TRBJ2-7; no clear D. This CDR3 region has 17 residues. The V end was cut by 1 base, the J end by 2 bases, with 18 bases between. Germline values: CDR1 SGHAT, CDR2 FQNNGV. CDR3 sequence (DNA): TGTGCCAGCAGCTTAGTCTTCCACCGCCAGGTCCCCTACGAGCAGTACTTC. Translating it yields CASSLVFHRQVPYEQYF.

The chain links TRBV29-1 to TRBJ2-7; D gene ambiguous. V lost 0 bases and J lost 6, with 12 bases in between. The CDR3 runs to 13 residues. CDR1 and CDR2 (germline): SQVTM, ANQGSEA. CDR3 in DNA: TGCAGCGTTGAAGACACTCGCGGAAGCGAGCAGTACTTC. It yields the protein CSVEDTRGSEQYF.

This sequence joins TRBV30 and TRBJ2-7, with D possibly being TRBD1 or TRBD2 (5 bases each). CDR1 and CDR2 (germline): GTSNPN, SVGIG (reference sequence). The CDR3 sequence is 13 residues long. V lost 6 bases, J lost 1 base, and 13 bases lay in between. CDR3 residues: CACRRGTSYEQYF. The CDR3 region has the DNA TGTGCCTGCCGCCGGGGCACTTCCTACGAGCAGTACTTC.

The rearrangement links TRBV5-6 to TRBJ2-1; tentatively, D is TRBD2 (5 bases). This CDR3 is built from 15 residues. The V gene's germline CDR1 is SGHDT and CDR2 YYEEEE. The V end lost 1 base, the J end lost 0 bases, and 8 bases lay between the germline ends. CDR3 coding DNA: TGTGCCAGCAGCTTGCCGGGGAGCTCCTACAATGAGCAGTTCTTC. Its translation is CASSLPGSSYNEQFF.

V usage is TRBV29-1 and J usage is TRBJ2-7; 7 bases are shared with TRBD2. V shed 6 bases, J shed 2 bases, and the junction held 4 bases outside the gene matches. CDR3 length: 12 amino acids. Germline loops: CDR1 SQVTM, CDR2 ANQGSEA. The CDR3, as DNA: TGCAGCGTGACCGGGACTACCTACGAGCAGTACTTC. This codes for CSVTGTTYEQYF.

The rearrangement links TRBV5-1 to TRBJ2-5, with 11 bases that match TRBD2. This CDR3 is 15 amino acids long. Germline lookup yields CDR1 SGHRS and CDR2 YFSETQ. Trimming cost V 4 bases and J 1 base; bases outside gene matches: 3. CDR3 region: CASSLTSGIQETQYF. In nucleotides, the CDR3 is TGCGCCAGCAGCCTGACTAGCGGGATCCAAGAGACCCAGTACTTC.

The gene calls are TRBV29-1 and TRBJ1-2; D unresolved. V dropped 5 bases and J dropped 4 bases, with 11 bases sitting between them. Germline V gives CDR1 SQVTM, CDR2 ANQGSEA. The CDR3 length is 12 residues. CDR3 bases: TGCAGCGTTTTGGTAGCTACCTATGGCTACACCTTC. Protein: CSVLVATYGYTF.

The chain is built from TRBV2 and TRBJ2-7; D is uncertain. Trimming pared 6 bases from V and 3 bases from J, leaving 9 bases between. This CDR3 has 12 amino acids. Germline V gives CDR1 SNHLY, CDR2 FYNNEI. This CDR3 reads CASRVDGYEQYF. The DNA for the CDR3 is TGTGCCAGCAGGGTCGACGGCTACGAGCAGTACTTC.

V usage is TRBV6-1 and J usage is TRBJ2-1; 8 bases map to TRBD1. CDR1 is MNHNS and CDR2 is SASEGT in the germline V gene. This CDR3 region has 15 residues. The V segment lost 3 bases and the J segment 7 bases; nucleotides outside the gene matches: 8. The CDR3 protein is CASSDDRGFGNEQFF. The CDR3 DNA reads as TGTGCCAGCAGTGACGACAGGGGCTTTGGGAATGAGCAGTTCTTC.